This T cell receptor beta chain is drawn from a study of blood T cells in healthy people across ages. V lost 3 bases and J 0 bases, leaving 11 bases between the germline ends. The germline V gene has CDR1 SGHTA and CDR2 FQGNSA. This CDR3 contains 15 residues. Then a second PCR, running about 7 to 11 cycles, was carried out with a sample-barcoded 5' primer and a J-beta primer mix. MiXCR, applied by TCRdb to the 5' RACE reads, yields one record per CDR3 protein. The sample holds 600,000 to 900,000 distinct CDR3 sequences, roughly 24% seen once. These same data were also listed under a study on T cells of mothers and their children.

The receptor comes from a boy younger than 18 in good health. This chain uses TRBV7-2 with TRBJ1-1, with no clear D. The sequenced sample was blood. The CDR3 region has the DNA TGTGCCAGCAGCTTTGCAGTCCAGGTGAACACTGAAGCTTTCTTT. Translation: CASSFAVQVNTEAFF.